The clone carrying this T cell receptor beta chain has only a few counts. TCRdb ran MiXCR on the RT-PCR reads and lists one entry per CDR3 protein. The table has about 700,000 distinct CDR3 sequences, 14% seen once. The V gene end was trimmed by 3 bases and the J gene end by 2 bases; junction bases not matched to a gene: 10. Germline CDR1 is DFQATT and CDR2 is SNEGSKA (reference sequence). The CDR3 loop spans 15 amino acids. The V and J genes are TRBV20-1 and TRBJ2-7, with 7 bases fitting TRBD2. This TCR was sampled from a female donor in good health, serving as a healthy control. Sequencing input: memory CD4+ T cells from blood. The CDR3 reads CSASGSGDGAYEQYF. CDR3 nucleotides: TGCAGTGCTAGTGGGAGCGGGGACGGCGCCTACGAGCAGTACTTC.